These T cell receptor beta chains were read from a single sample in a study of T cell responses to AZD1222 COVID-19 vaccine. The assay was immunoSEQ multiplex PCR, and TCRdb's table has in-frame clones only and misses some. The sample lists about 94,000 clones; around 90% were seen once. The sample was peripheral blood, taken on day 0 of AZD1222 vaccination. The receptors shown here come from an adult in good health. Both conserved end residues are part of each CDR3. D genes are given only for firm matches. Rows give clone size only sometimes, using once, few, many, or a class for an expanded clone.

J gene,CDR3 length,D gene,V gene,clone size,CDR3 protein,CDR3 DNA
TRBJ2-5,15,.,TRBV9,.,CASSVDTRPLETQYF,TGTGCCAGCAGCGTAGACACCCGTCCCCTAGAGACCCAGTACTTC
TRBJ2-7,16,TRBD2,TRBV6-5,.,CASSLSRGRLSYEQYF,TGTGCCAGCAGTTTGTCGCGGGGGAGGTTATCCTACGAGCAGTACTTC
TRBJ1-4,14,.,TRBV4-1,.,CASSQDRDRRKLFF,TGCGCCAGCAGCCAAGATAGGGACCGACGAAAACTGTTTTTT
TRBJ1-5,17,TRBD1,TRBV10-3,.,CAISESMARGGNQPQHF,TGTGCCATCAGTGAGTCGATGGCCAGGGGGGGCAATCAGCCCCAGCATTTT
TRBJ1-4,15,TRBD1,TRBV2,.,CASSQGQAGYEKLFF,TGTGCCAGCAGTCAAGGACAGGCGGGTTATGAAAAACTGTTTTTT
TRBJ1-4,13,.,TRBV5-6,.,CASSLDMQEKLFF,TGTGCCAGCAGCCTGGACATGCAGGAAAAACTGTTTTTT
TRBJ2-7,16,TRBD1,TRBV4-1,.,CASSQDPSGQASEQYF,TGCGCCAGCAGCCAAGACCCCTCGGGACAGGCGAGCGAGCAGTACTTC
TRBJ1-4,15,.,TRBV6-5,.,CASSYSGLGAEKLFF,TGTGCCAGCAGTTACTCGGGACTTGGGGCGGAAAAACTGTTTTTT
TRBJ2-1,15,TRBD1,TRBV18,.,CASSPLTGDGNEQFF,TGTGCCAGCTCACCGTTAACAGGGGACGGCAATGAGCAGTTCTTC
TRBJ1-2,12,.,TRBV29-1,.,CSADRPNYGYTF,TGCTCGGCAGATCGTCCTAACTATGGCTACACCTTC
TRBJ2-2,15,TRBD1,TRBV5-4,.,CASSHGTGETGELFF,TGTGCCAGCAGCCACGGGACAGGGGAGACCGGGGAGCTGTTTTTT
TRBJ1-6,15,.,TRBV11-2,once,CASSLVRGRNSPLHF,TGTGCCAGCAGCTTAGTAAGGGGGAGGAATTCACCCCTCCACTTT